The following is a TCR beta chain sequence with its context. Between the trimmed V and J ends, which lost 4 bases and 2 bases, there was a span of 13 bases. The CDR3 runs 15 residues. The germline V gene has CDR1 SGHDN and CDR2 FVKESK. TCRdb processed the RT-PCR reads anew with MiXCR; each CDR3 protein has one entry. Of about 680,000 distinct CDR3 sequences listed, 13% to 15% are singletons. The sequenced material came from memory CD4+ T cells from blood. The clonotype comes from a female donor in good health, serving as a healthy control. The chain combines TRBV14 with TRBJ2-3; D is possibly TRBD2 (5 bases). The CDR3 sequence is CASSPLASNTDTQYF. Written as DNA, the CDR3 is TGTGCCAGCAGCCCTCTAGCTTCTAACACAGATACGCAGTATTTT.